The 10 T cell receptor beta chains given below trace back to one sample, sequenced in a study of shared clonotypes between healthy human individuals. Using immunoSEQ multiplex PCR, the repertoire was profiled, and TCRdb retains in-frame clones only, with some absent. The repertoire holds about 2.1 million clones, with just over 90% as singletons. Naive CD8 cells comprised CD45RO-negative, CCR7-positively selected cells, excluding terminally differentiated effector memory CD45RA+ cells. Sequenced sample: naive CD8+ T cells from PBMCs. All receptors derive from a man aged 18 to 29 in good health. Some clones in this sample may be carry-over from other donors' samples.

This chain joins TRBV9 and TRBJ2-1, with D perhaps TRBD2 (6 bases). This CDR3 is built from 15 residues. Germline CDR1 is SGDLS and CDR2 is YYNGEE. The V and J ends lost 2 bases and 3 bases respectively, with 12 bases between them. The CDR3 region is CASSVSGTLYNEQFF. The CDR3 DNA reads TGTGCCAGCAGCGTTTCAGGGACTCTCTACAATGAGCAGTTCTTC.

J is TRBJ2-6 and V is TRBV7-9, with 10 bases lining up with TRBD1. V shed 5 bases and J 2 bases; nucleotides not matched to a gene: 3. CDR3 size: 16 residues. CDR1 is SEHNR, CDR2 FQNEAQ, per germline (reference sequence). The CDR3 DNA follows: TGTGCCAGCAGCCCCGGGACAGGGGCTGGGGCCAACGTCCTGACTTTC. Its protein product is CASSPGTGAGANVLTF.

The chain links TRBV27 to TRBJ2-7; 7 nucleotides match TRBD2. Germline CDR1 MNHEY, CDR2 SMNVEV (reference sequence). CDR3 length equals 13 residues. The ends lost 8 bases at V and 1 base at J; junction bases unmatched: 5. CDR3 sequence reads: CASGSGGSYEQYF. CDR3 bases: TGTGCCAGCGGATCGGGAGGATCCTACGAGCAGTACTTC.

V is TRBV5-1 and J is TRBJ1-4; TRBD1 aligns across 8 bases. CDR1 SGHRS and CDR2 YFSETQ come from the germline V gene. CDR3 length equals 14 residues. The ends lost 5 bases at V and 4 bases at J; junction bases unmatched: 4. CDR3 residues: CASSPDRVNEKLFF. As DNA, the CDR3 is TGCGCCAGCAGTCCGGACAGGGTTAATGAAAAACTGTTTTTT.

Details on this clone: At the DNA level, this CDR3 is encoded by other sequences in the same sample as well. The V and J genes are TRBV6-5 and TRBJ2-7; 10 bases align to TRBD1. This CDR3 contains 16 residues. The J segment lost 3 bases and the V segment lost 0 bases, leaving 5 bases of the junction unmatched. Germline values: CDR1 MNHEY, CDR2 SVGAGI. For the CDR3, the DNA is TGTGCCAGCAGTTACTCGACAGGGGGCCGTAGCTACGAGCAGTACTTC. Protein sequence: CASSYSTGGRSYEQYF.

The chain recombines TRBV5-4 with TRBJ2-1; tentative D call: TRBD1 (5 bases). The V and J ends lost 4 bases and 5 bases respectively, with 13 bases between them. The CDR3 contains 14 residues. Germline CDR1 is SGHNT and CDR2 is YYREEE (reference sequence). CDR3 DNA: TGTGCCAGCAGCCGGAGACTGACAGACAATGAGCAGTTCTTC. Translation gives CASSRRLTDNEQFF.

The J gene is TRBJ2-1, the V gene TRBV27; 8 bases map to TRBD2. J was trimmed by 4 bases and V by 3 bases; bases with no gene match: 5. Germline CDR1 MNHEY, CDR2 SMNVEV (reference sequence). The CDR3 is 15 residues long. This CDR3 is CASSFTLAEYNEQFF. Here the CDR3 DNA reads TGTGCCAGCAGTTTTACACTAGCGGAATACAATGAGCAGTTCTTC.

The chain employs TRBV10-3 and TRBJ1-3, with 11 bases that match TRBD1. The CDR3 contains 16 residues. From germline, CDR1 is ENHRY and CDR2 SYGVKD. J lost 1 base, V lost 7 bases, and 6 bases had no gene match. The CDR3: CAIKMGQGVSGNTIYF. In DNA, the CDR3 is TGTGCCATCAAGATGGGACAGGGGGTATCTGGAAACACCATATATTTT.

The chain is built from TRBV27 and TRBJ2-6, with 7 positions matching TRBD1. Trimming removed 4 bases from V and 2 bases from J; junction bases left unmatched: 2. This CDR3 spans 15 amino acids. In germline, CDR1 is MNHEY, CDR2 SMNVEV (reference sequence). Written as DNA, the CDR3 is TGTGCCAGCAGTTCAACAGGGGCTGGGGCCAACGTCCTGACTTTC. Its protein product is CASSSTGAGANVLTF. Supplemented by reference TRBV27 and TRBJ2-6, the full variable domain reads EAQVTQNPRYLITVTGKKLTVTCSQNMNHEYMSWYRQDPGLGLRQIYYSMNVEVTDKGDVPEGYKVSRKEKRNFPLILESPSPNQTSLYFCASSSTGAGANVLTFGAGSRLTVL.

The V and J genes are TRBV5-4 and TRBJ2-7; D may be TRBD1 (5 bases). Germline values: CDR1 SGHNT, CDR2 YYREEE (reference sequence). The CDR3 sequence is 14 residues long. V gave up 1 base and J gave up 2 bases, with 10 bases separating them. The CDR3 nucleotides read TGTGCCAGCAGCTTGAGGGGCGCGACCTACGAGCAGTACTTC. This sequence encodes CASSLRGATYEQYF.